The 6 T cell receptor beta chains reported below all come from one sample, sequenced in a study of cytomegalovirus exposure and HLA in healthy donors. It was with 60 Vbeta and 13 Jbeta primers that the PCR ran. The data were produced by immunoSEQ multiplex PCR, yet TCRdb's version contains in-frame clones alone and is incomplete. The table has 100,000 to 150,000 clones, about four fifths seen once. Sequencing input: PBMCs. The receptors stem from a woman in her fifties or sixties in good health and CMV-seropositive.

A word on this clone: Distinct nucleotide sequences in the sample also encode this CDR3. The chain joins TRBV9 to TRBJ1-4; maybe TRBD1 (5 bases). V was cut by 7 bases and J by 7 bases, with 14 bases left in between. This CDR3 region has 13 residues. Germline values: CDR1 SGDLS, CDR2 YYNGEE. The CDR3 nucleotides read TGTGCCAGCGCAAAAGGGGCCGGTGAAAAACTGTTTTTT. It encodes CASAKGAGEKLFF.

In this sample, this clone turned up once. V gene TRBV10-1 combines with J gene TRBJ1-4; weak D call: TRBD1 (6 bases). Per germline, CDR1 WNHNN and CDR2 SYGVQD (reference sequence). V was cut by 3 bases and J by 8 bases, with 16 bases left in between. This CDR3 comprises 15 residues. In DNA, the CDR3 is TGCGCCAGCAGTGAATCACAGGGCTTTCTGGAAAAACTGTTTTTT. Amino acids: CASSESQGFLEKLFF.

The sample holds one count of this clone. This chain links TRBV12-5 with TRBJ2-1; 7 positions agree with TRBD2. Unmatched junction bases numbered 7, after V lost 6 bases and J lost 5 bases. The germline V gene has CDR1 LGHNT and CDR2 FRNRAP. This CDR3 contains 14 residues. The CDR3 here is CASGLLRGDNEQFF. The CDR3 DNA follows: TGTGCTAGTGGCCTTCTCCGGGGGGACAATGAGCAGTTCTTC.

CDR3 nucleotides: TGTGCCAGCAGCCAAGCTCGGGGGGGAGACGAGCAGTACTTC. It encodes CASSQARGGDEQYF. V is TRBV4-2 and J is TRBJ2-7; 8 bases are a match to TRBD2. CDR1 and CDR2 (germline): LGHNA, YNFKEQ. The trim removed 1 base at V and 5 bases at J, leaving 4 bases unmatched. The length of the CDR3 is 14 residues.

This clone has at least ten counts. DNA for the CDR3: TGTGCCAGCAGCTTGGAGGCAGGGAATAGATTCTTT. The encoded protein is CASSLEAGNRFF. V is TRBV5-4 and J is TRBJ1-1, with a weak D call TRBD1 (5 bases). V lost 0 bases and J lost 14, with 14 bases in between. The CDR3 covers 12 residues. CDR1 SGHNT and CDR2 YYREEE come from the germline V gene (reference sequence). Full variable domain (outside the CDR3, taken from reference TRBV5-4 and TRBJ1-1): ETGVTQSPTHLIKTRGQQVTLRCSSQSGHNTVSWYQQALGQGPQFIFQYYREEENGRGNFPPRFSGLQFPNYSSELNVNALELDDSALYLCASSLEAGNRFFGQGTRLTVV.

This chain joins TRBV4-2 and TRBJ2-7, with 7 bases aligning to TRBD1. Per germline, CDR1 LGHNA and CDR2 YNFKEQ. This CDR3 spans 15 amino acids. V gave up 0 bases and J gave up 4 bases; unmatched junction bases: 6. The CDR3 loop is CASSQDFTRGYEQYF. CDR3 in DNA: TGTGCCAGCAGCCAAGATTTTACCAGGGGGTACGAGCAGTACTTC.